The clone carrying this T cell receptor (beta chain) showed up many times. Germline trimming cut 5 bases from V and 1 base from J; bases unmatched to any gene: 5. The CDR3 consists of 14 residues. Germline lookup yields CDR1 SGHTA and CDR2 FQGNSA. These data are taken from a study of blood T cells in healthy people across ages. A second roughly 6 to 12 cycle PCR used barcoded and J-beta primers. Every cDNA was tagged by a template-switch adaptor with 12 random nucleotides. TCRdb redid the calling of the 5' RACE reads with MiXCR, one entry per CDR3 protein. Among roughly 730,000 distinct CDR3 sequences, about 61% were seen once, and the ten largest hold roughly 24%.

The TCR comes from a man aged 35 to 55 in good health. This chain uses TRBV7-2 with TRBJ2-7, with TRBD1 matching over 7 bases. Sequencing was done on a sample of blood. The CDR3 DNA reads as TGTGCCAGCAGCCGAGACAGGGCTTCCTACGAGCAGTACTTC. Amino acids: CASSRDRASYEQYF.